The present entry profiles one T cell receptor beta chain with its context. Study processing details: It was from reference gene primer amplification that nucleated cell counts were estimated. Sequencing was performed with immunoSEQ multiplex PCR; in TCRdb, only in-frame clones are kept and a portion is missing. D and trimming were read from the DNA, whereas the V and J calls and clone size are those reported in that table. The sample contains roughly 260,000 clones, approximately 89% of which appear only once. The entry originates in a study of blood T cell repertoires in COVID-19. Study as a whole: Acute and convalescent COVID-19 samples came from the United States, Italy and Spain. The cDNA or gDNA used as material had been derived from T cells, B-cell-depleted T cells, or PBMCs.

V was clipped by 1 base and J by 5 bases, with 12 bases between them. The CDR3 length is 15 residues. The germline gives CDR1 LNHNV, CDR2 YYDKDF (reference sequence). Sequenced material: peripheral blood. This sequence originates from a man aged 40-50 years who had recovered from COVID-19. The chain has TRBV15 and TRBJ1-5; maybe TRBD1 (5 bases). The CDR3 is CATSRAADSDQPQHF. The CDR3 nucleotides read TGTGCCACCAGCAGAGCCGCCGACAGCGATCAGCCCCAGCATTTT. The variable domain in full, with the rest retrieved from reference TRBV15 and TRBJ1-5, is DAMVIQNPRYQVTQFGKPVTLSCSQTLNHNVMYWYQQKSSQAPKLLFHYYDKDFNNEADTPDNFQSRRPNTSFCFLDIRSPGLGDTAMYLCATSRAADSDQPQHFGDGTRLSIL.